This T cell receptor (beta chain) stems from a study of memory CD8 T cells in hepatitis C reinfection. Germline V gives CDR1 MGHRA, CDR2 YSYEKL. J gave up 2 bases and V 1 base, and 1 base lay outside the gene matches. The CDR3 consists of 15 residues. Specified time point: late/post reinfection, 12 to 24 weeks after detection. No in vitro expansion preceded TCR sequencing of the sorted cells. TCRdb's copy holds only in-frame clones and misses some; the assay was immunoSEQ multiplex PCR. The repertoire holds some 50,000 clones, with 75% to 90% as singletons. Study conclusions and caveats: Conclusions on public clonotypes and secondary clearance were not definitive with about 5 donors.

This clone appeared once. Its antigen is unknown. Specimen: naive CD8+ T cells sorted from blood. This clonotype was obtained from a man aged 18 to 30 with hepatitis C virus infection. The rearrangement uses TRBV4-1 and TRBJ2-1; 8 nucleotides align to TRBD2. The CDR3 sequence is CASSQGGLAYNEQFF. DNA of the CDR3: TGCGCCAGCAGCCAAGGGGGACTAGCCTACAATGAGCAGTTCTTC.